The 31 T cell receptor beta chains below come from one sample, sequenced in a study of shared clonotypes between healthy human individuals. Assay used: immunoSEQ multiplex PCR; TCRdb lists only in-frame clones, some missing. In the table there are about 1.5 million clones, approximately 98% of which are singletons. Sequencing was performed on naive CD4+ T cells sorted from blood. Subset noted: CD45RA+ positively selected. The source of these receptors is a man under 40 in good health.

The chain links TRBV25-1 to TRBJ2-3, with D possibly TRBD2 on 5 matching bases. The germline CDR1 and CDR2 sequences are MGHDK and SYGVNS. V lost 3 bases, J lost 3 bases, and 13 bases lay in between. The CDR3 is made up of 15 amino acids. The DNA of the CDR3 is TGTGCCAGCAGTGAGGCTAGCCCTCAGACAGATACGCAGTATTTT. It yields the protein CASSEASPQTDTQYF.

The rearrangement links TRBV7-9 to TRBJ2-3; D is perhaps TRBD2 (7 bases). In germline, CDR1 is SEHNR, CDR2 FQNEAQ (reference sequence). The CDR3 has 13 residues. CDR3 in DNA: TGTGCTACGGGGGCGGGAGGCACAGATACGCAGTATTTT. Translated: CATGAGGTDTQYF.

This chain joins TRBV15 and TRBJ2-7; 7 positions agree with TRBD1. J lost 6 bases, V lost 1 base, and 12 bases had no gene match. The CDR3 has 16 amino acids. Per the germline V gene, CDR1 is LNHNV and CDR2 is YYDKDF (reference sequence). CDR3 protein: CATSRGRTGIEVEQYF. DNA of the CDR3: TGTGCCACCAGCAGAGGGAGGACAGGAATTGAGGTCGAGCAGTACTTC.

The gene calls are TRBV2 and TRBJ2-1; D remains ambiguous. The ends were cut back, 6 bases at V and 6 bases at J, with 9 bases in the middle. Germline values: CDR1 SNHLY, CDR2 FYNNEI. The CDR3 runs 12 residues. The CDR3 sequence: CASRERSNEQFF. The CDR3 coding sequence is TGTGCCAGCAGGGAAAGGAGCAATGAGCAGTTCTTC.

The genes are TRBV5-1 and TRBJ1-1; D uncertain. This CDR3 is 15 amino acids long. Germline V gene lookup returns CDR1 SGHRS and CDR2 YFSETQ. The V and J ends lost 4 bases and 2 bases respectively, with 15 bases between them. The CDR3 DNA follows: TGCGCCAGCAGCAGTAAACCGGTCATTAACACTGAAGCTTTCTTT. It translates to CASSSKPVINTEAFF.

The V and J genes are TRBV27 and TRBJ2-7; 9 nucleotides line up with TRBD2. V shed 5 bases, J shed 0 bases, and the junction held 8 bases outside the gene matches. The germline V gene has CDR1 MNHEY and CDR2 SMNVEV (reference sequence). This CDR3 comprises 16 residues. CDR3: CASSLKSGRNSYEQYF. As DNA, the CDR3 is TGTGCCAGCAGTCTCAAAAGCGGGAGGAACTCCTACGAGCAGTACTTC.

The V call is TRBV4-3, the J call TRBJ2-1; tentative D call: TRBD2 (5 bases). CDR1 and CDR2 (germline): LGHNA, YSLEER. The CDR3 runs to 17 residues. Trimming stripped 0 bases from V and 1 base from J, with 13 bases between. CDR3 in DNA: TGCGCCAGCAGCCAAGAGCCTCGGGGTTTTTCCTACAATGAGCAGTTCTTC. Translated: CASSQEPRGFSYNEQFF.

This chain connects TRBV19 to TRBJ2-3; a possible D gene is TRBD1 (6 bases). The V gene lost 5 bases and the J gene lost 0 bases, with 12 bases spanning the gap. CDR1 and CDR2 (germline): LNHDA, SQIVND (reference sequence). CDR3 size: 15 residues. The CDR3, as DNA: TGTGCCAGTAGTGACTCAGGGGCTAGCACAGATACGCAGTATTTT. Translation gives CASSDSGASTDTQYF.

The chain links TRBV2 to TRBJ1-1; D is uncertain. The CDR3 loop spans 14 amino acids. Deletions cut 3 bases from V and 1 base from J, with 9 bases between. Germline lookup yields CDR1 SNHLY and CDR2 FYNNEI. DNA of the CDR3: TGTGCCAGCAGTGAGAGGATGGGGAACACTGAAGCTTTCTTT. It yields the protein CASSERMGNTEAFF.

Points on this clone: In the same sample, other DNA sequences code for this CDR3. The chain recombines TRBV19 with TRBJ1-5, with 9 bases identical to TRBD1. This CDR3 comprises 15 residues. Germline values: CDR1 LNHDA, CDR2 SQIVND (reference sequence). V lost 4 bases to trimming and J lost 2 bases; unmatched junction nucleotides: 3. Here the CDR3 reads CASSTRDRGNQPQHF. The CDR3 nucleotides read TGTGCCAGTAGTACCCGGGACAGGGGCAATCAGCCCCAGCATTTT.

V and J are TRBV5-1 and TRBJ2-5; D assignment may be TRBD1 or TRBD2 (5 bases each). The CDR3 runs 14 residues. Germline V CDR1 and CDR2: SGHRS, YFSETQ. The ends were cut back, 4 bases at V and 5 bases at J, with 15 bases in the middle. CDR3 sequence: CASSVRDPRETQYF. CDR3 nucleotides: TGCGCCAGCAGCGTGAGGGACCCGCGGGAGACCCAGTACTTC.

The rearrangement joins TRBV7-2 to TRBJ2-3; TRBD2 matches 12 bases. With V trimmed by 5 bases and J by 3 bases, 6 bases remained unmatched. The CDR3 has 16 residues. Germline CDR1 is SGHTA and CDR2 is FQGNSA. DNA for the CDR3: TGTGCCAGCAGCGCTAGCGGGAGGGCGGGGACAGATACGCAGTATTTT. It yields the protein CASSASGRAGTDTQYF.

A single count supports this clone. The genes are TRBV7-2 and TRBJ1-4; D call uncertain. The CDR3 is made up of 13 amino acids. Trimming removed 5 bases from V and 11 bases from J, with 15 bases in between. Germline-derived CDR1 and CDR2 are SGHTA and FQGNSA. CDR3 loop: CASSTNAGTKLFF. The CDR3, as DNA: TGTGCCAGCAGCACCAACGCGGGCACCAAACTGTTTTTT.

The rearrangement links TRBV10-3 to TRBJ2-2; unclear D gene. Germline CDR1 and CDR2: ENHRY and SYGVKD. V gave up 4 bases and J gave up 4 bases, with 7 bases separating them. This CDR3 has 13 residues. The CDR3 DNA reads TGTGCCATCAGTGGTACTACCACCGGGGAGCTGTTTTTT. Protein sequence: CAISGTTTGELFF.

This rearrangement joins TRBV19 to TRBJ1-5; TRBD1 aligns across 7 bases. CDR3 length equals 14 residues. Germline assignment: CDR1 LNHDA and CDR2 SQIVND (reference sequence). V dropped 3 bases and J dropped 10; count of bases not matched to a gene: 9. The CDR3 DNA follows: TGTGCCAGTAGTATCAGACAGGGCCGCCTCCCCCAGCATTTT. This translates into CASSIRQGRLPQHF.

This sequence joins TRBV6-5 and TRBJ1-5, with D hard to call. The V end lost 5 bases, the J end lost 3 bases, and 11 bases lay between the germline ends. This CDR3 comprises 14 residues. Germline lookup yields CDR1 MNHEY and CDR2 SVGAGI. The CDR3 reads CASSHGPTNQPQHF. The CDR3 DNA reads TGTGCCAGCAGTCACGGGCCAACCAATCAGCCCCAGCATTTT.

This chain joins TRBV6-1 and TRBJ1-5, with D perhaps matching TRBD1 (5 bases). CDR1 is MNHNS and CDR2 is SASEGT in the germline V gene. V gave up 1 base and J gave up 0 bases, with 13 bases separating them. The length of the CDR3 is 17 residues. The chain's CDR3 is CASSEGRTSYSNQPQHF. The DNA of the CDR3 is TGTGCCAGCAGTGAAGGGAGGACATCCTATAGCAATCAGCCCCAGCATTTT.

The chain joins TRBV7-2 to TRBJ2-1, with 14 positions matching TRBD2. J was trimmed by 0 bases and V by 0 bases; bases with no gene match: 4. The CDR3 length is 19 residues. Germline V gene data show CDR1 as SGHTA and CDR2 as FQGNSA. CDR3 nucleotides: TGTGCCAGCAGCTTAGCAGGGACTAGCGGGAGAAGCTCCTACAATGAGCAGTTCTTC. Its protein is CASSLAGTSGRSSYNEQFF. The whole variable domain, filled in from reference TRBV7-2 and TRBJ2-1, reads GAGVSQSPSNKVTEKGKDVELRCDPISGHTALYWYRQSLGQGLEFLIYFQGNSAPDKSGLPSDRFSAERTGGSVSTLTIQRTQQEDSAVYLCASSLAGTSGRSSYNEQFFGPGTRLTVL.

A word on this clone: The sample holds other DNA sequences that translate to the same CDR3. The chain combines TRBV5-4 with TRBJ2-1, with 9 bases that match TRBD2. The germline V gene encodes CDR1 SGHNT and CDR2 YYREEE (reference sequence). The CDR3 consists of 15 residues. With V trimmed by 2 bases and J by 0 bases, 0 bases remained unmatched. CDR3 in DNA: TGTGCCAGCAGCTTTAGCGGGAGCTCCTACAATGAGCAGTTCTTC. Protein: CASSFSGSSYNEQFF.

V is TRBV21-1 and J is TRBJ2-3. TRBV21-1 is listed as a pseudogene. CDR3 length: 14 residues. The CDR3 region is CASSKAPVKDTQYF. The DNA of the CDR3 is TGTGCCAGCAGCAAAGCACCCGTCAAGGATACGCAGTATTTT.

The chain is built from TRBV19 and TRBJ2-7; 7 bases line up with TRBD2. The CDR3 length is 16 residues. Germline CDR1 and CDR2: LNHDA and SQIVND (reference sequence). V lost 3 bases, J lost 5 bases, and 13 bases stayed unmatched. CDR3 nucleotides: TGTGCCAGTAGTATTCGCCCTGACCGGGAGGAGGACGAGCAGTACTTC. It codes for CASSIRPDREEDEQYF.

The chain recombines TRBV29-1 with TRBJ2-5, with TRBD2 matching over 7 bases. In germline, CDR1 is SQVTM, CDR2 ANQGSEA. Trimming took 4 bases from V and 0 from J; bases not matched to a gene: 5. The CDR3 consists of 14 residues. CDR3 amino acids: CSVALAAYQETQYF. In DNA, the CDR3 is TGCAGCGTTGCGCTAGCGGCGTACCAAGAGACCCAGTACTTC.

The chain is built from TRBV19 and TRBJ1-5; D remains ambiguous. Between the trimmed V and J ends, which lost 11 bases and 0 bases, there was a span of 14 bases. The CDR3 contains 14 residues. Looked up from germline, CDR1 is LNHDA and CDR2 is SQIVND (reference sequence). This chain's CDR3 is CAGSVKYSNQPQHF. Here the CDR3 DNA reads TGTGCCGGTTCAGTCAAGTATAGCAATCAGCCCCAGCATTTT.

The CDR3 spells CASSFVANRNTGELFF. In nucleotides, the CDR3 is TGCGCCAGCAGCTTTGTAGCGAATCGAAACACCGGGGAGCTGTTTTTT. This chain links TRBV5-1 with TRBJ2-2, with D maybe TRBD2 (5 bases). The CDR3 has 16 residues. Germline V gene lookup returns CDR1 SGHRS and CDR2 YFSETQ. Trimming cost V 2 bases and J 2 bases, with 13 bases left between them.

This chain connects TRBV18 to TRBJ1-1, with unresolved D. CDR3 size: 14 residues. CDR1 is KGHSH and CDR2 is LQKENI in the germline V gene. V gave up 1 base and J gave up 5 bases, with 11 bases separating them. CDR3: CASSPRGGGTEAFF. The DNA for the CDR3 is TGTGCCAGCTCACCACGTGGAGGCGGAACTGAAGCTTTCTTT. Supplemented by reference TRBV18 and TRBJ1-1, the full variable domain reads NAGVMQNPRHLVRRRGQEARLRCSPMKGHSHVYWYRQLPEEGLKFMVYLQKENIIDESGMPKERFSAEFPKEGPSILRIQQVVRGDSAAYFCASSPRGGGTEAFFGQGTRLTVV.

This clone appeared a single time. The chain joins TRBV9 to TRBJ1-2, with 8 bases aligning to TRBD1. Germline CDR1 and CDR2: SGDLS and YYNGEE. After removal of 4 bases from V and 5 bases from J, the junction contained 10 bases not matched to a gene. The CDR3 loop spans 15 amino acids. The CDR3 sequence: CASSTRRTGHYGYTF. CDR3 bases: TGTGCCAGCAGCACTCGTCGGACAGGGCATTATGGCTACACCTTC.

This sequence joins TRBV29-1 and TRBJ2-7; 11 positions match TRBD2. This CDR3 spans 14 amino acids. The ends lost 4 bases at V and 2 bases at J; junction bases unmatched: 4. The germline CDR1 and CDR2 sequences are SQVTM and ANQGSEA. Written as DNA, the CDR3 is TGCAGCGTTGCCTCTAGCGGGAGGCCCTACGAGCAGTACTTC. Its protein product is CSVASSGRPYEQYF.

This chain uses TRBV10-3 with TRBJ2-5; D unclear. Germline CDR1 ENHRY, CDR2 SYGVKD. The CDR3 is 13 residues long. The ends were cut back, 6 bases at V and 4 bases at J, with 12 bases in the middle. CDR3 in amino acids: CAIRGESRETQYF. The CDR3 DNA follows: TGTGCCATCAGGGGCGAATCGAGAGAGACCCAGTACTTC.

The DNA for the CDR3 is TGTGCCAGCAGCTTATACGGTGGGGTAAGCAATCAGCCCCAGCATTTT. It specifies CASSLYGGVSNQPQHF. The chain is built from TRBV7-9 and TRBJ1-5; D unresolved. Germline CDR1 SEHNR, CDR2 FQNEAQ (reference sequence). V lost 2 bases to trimming and J lost 1 base, with 12 bases between them. The CDR3 loop spans 16 amino acids.

Only one count was recorded for this clone. This chain connects TRBV5-1 to TRBJ2-7, with 9 bases fitting TRBD1. The CDR3 spans 13 residues. Germline CDR1 SGHRS, CDR2 YFSETQ. The J segment lost 4 bases and the V segment lost 4 bases, leaving 3 bases of the junction unmatched. This CDR3 reads CASSTGGSYEQYF. Written as DNA, the CDR3 is TGCGCCAGCAGCACAGGGGGCTCTTACGAGCAGTACTTC.

The rearrangement links TRBV28 to TRBJ1-5; 10 bases match TRBD1. J lost 0 bases, V lost 9 bases, and 11 bases had no gene match. The CDR3 covers 17 residues. Germline CDR1 reads MDHEN; CDR2 reads SYDVKM. As DNA, the CDR3 is TGTGCCAGTCGCGAGACAGGGGGCCTCGGTAGCAATCAGCCCCAGCATTTT. This sequence encodes CASRETGGLGSNQPQHF.